This T cell receptor beta chain was identified during a study of T-cell memory formation after mild COVID-19. General observations from the study: Among CD4+ contracting clones, most were CM and EM, and CD8+ ones EMRA. Second-wave clones that peaked on day 37 lacked confirmed SARS-CoV-2 specificity. Several responding clones turned up in pre-infection memory, indicating that cross-reactive memory may have taken part.

V lost 0 bases and J 4 bases, leaving 17 bases between the germline ends. The CDR3 is 17 residues long. Germline V gives CDR1 MGHRA, CDR2 YSYEKL. Comment on this clonotype: Its matching antigen is unknown.

TCRalpha and TCRbeta libraries used 5'RACE with constant-segment primers and UMIs. TCRdb re-called the 5' RACE reads through MiXCR, storing one row per CDR3 protein. The sample has some 120,000 distinct CDR3 sequences, approximately 5.9% seen once. The clonotype originates from an adult woman who had mild COVID-19 (a few samples of this study predate the infection). Cell type and time point are not known. The gene calls are TRBV4-1 and TRBJ2-3, with D perhaps TRBD1 or TRBD2 (6 bases each). The material sequenced was PBMCs or a T cell subset sorted from them (not recorded which). The DNA for the CDR3 is TGCGCCAGCAGCCAAGACCGGGCCGGGGGCCCAGCAGATACGCAGTATTTT. Protein: CASSQDRAGGPADTQYF.